This note documents a single T cell receptor (beta chain) sequence. How the authors handled the data: Quantification of nucleated cells was approximated via reference gene primer amplification. Here immunoSEQ multiplex PCR was the method, and the copy in TCRdb shows in-frame clones only, minus some. D and trimming come from the DNA, and the V and J calls and clone size come from that table. In the table there are roughly 200,000 clones, 75% to 90% of which are singletons. The record originates from a study of blood T cell repertoires in COVID-19. The V gene end was trimmed by 9 bases and the J gene end by 7 bases; junction bases not matched to a gene: 10. Germline lookup yields CDR1 SEHNR and CDR2 FQNEAQ (reference sequence). The CDR3 length is 15 residues.

The sample was peripheral blood. This clonotype was sampled from a woman aged 60-75 years with acute or convalescent COVID-19. This rearrangement joins TRBV7-9 to TRBJ2-2; 11 bases agree with TRBD2. CDR3 bases: TGTGCCAGTAATCTAGCGGGAGGAGATAACGGGGAGCTGTTTTTT. This encodes CASNLAGGDNGELFF.